This T cell receptor beta chain is drawn from a study of tumor-infiltrating lymphocytes in primary liver carcinoma. At the level of the study: Both sexes were represented among patients, who were 30 to 69 years old. Findings of the study overall: Tumors had a top-250-clone fraction that was significantly higher than blood (p = 0.039). Representation across all five tumor regions was limited to only about 7-24% of top clones.

Without any cell sorting, about 19-32 mg of bulk tissue yielded co-extracted RNA and DNA. Each of the tumor samples contained in excess of 85% viable tumor cells. Note on this clonotype: The antigen is unknown. At one boundary the junction diverges from the germline segment, which might be a read error.

Per germline, CDR1 MNHEY and CDR2 SVGAGI. The CDR3 consists of 13 residues. Total RNA amounting to 500 ng was the source from which TCR beta cDNA was made with a constant-region primer. Libraries for TCR beta were built through three nested multiplex PCR rounds, which together made up a slightly modified ARM-PCR procedure. TRBV1-TRBV30 forward primers and a C-beta reverse primer were used in the first two PCR rounds, which each ran for 9 to 10 cycles. One entry per CDR3 protein results from TCRdb running MiXCR on the multiplex PCR reads. The repertoire holds 84,000 or so distinct CDR3 sequences, 65% to 80% seen once, with 15% to 20% in the top ten.

The sequence was collected from a man in his forties or fifties with primary liver carcinoma and hepatitis B virus infection. Sequenced material: liver tumor tissue from sampling region 1. As to subset: tumor region T1, superior pole. The chain recombines TRBV6-5 with TRBJ2-7, with TRBD1 matching 10 bases. CDR3 DNA sequence: TGTGCCAGTAACCGGGACAGGGGTTACGAGCGGTACTTC. Amino acids: CASNRDRGYERYF.